Shown below are 17 T cell receptor beta chains from a single sample sequenced in a study of human T cells and chemical hapten exposure. The time point is: pre-sensitization, week 0. Treatment defined: therapeutic diphenylcyclopropenone sensitization with weekly scalp DPC. A single record per CDR3 protein comes from TCRdb applying MiXCR to the RACE reads. Of more than 55,000 distinct CDR3 sequences in the sample, 10% to 12% were seen once. Specimen: whole blood, collected in connection with sensitization to the hapten diphenylcyclopropenone (DPC). All receptors derive from a woman in her forties with alopecia areata. Some clones in this sample may be carry-over from other donors' samples.

This clonotype was observed a few times. The chain links TRBV7-2 to TRBJ2-3, with 12 bases lining up with TRBD2. V dropped 5 bases and J dropped 3; count of bases not matched to a gene: 9. Germline CDR1 SGHTA, CDR2 FQGNSA. The CDR3 totals 17 residues. CDR3 sequence reads: CASSPDMTSGRTDTQYF. The CDR3 nucleotides are TGTGCCAGCAGCCCGGATATGACTAGCGGGAGAACAGATACGCAGTATTTT.

This clonotype was recorded many times. V gene TRBV6-1 combines with J gene TRBJ2-1, with 12 bases identical to TRBD2. CDR3 length: 14 residues. Germline CDR1 and CDR2: MNHNS and SASEGT. With V trimmed by 7 bases and J by 6 bases, 4 bases remained unmatched. The CDR3 protein is CASKASGRANEQFF. The CDR3 DNA reads as TGTGCCAGCAAGGCTAGCGGGAGGGCCAATGAGCAGTTCTTC.

The chain links TRBV6-2 or TRBV6-3 to TRBJ2-2, with 7 bases matching TRBD2. CDR1 is MNHEY, CDR2 SVGEGT, per germline. This CDR3 is 14 amino acids long. After removal of 11 bases from V and 1 base from J, the junction contained 7 bases not matched to a gene. CDR3 in DNA: TGTGCCGGGGCGGCTAGCGGGAACACCGGGGAGCTGTTTTTT. This encodes CAGAASGNTGELFF.

In its sample, this clonotype was seen a few times. J is TRBJ1-3 and V is TRBV19; D not certain. The CDR3 has 13 residues. Trimming took 6 bases from V and 2 from J, leaving 8 bases between them. Germline CDR1 reads LNHDA; CDR2 reads SQIVND (reference sequence). The CDR3 DNA follows: TGTGCCAGTAGACGGATCCCTGGAAACACCATATATTTT. Translation gives CASRRIPGNTIYF.

This chain uses TRBV27 with TRBJ2-5, with D possibly being TRBD1 (6 bases). This CDR3 comprises 14 residues. Germline lookup yields CDR1 MNHEY and CDR2 SMNVEV (reference sequence). The germline V and J ends were trimmed by 7 bases and 5 bases, with 17 bases remaining between them. The CDR3 is CASTALGAEETQYF. The CDR3 DNA is TGTGCCAGCACCGCCCTGGGGGCGGAGGAGACCCAGTACTTC.

This clonotype was seen at least ten times. This chain uses TRBV27 with TRBJ2-6; TRBD1 might be the D (5 bases). V dropped 5 bases and J dropped 5 bases, with 10 bases sitting between them. CDR1 is MNHEY, CDR2 SMNVEV, per germline (reference sequence). The CDR3 contains 14 residues. Written as DNA, the CDR3 is TGTGCCAGCAGTGCAGCAGGGAGGGCCAACGTCCTGACTTTC. Its translation: CASSAAGRANVLTF.

V usage is TRBV28 and J usage is TRBJ2-6; D may be TRBD1 (6 bases). The V gene's germline CDR1 is MDHEN and CDR2 SYDVKM. This CDR3 region has 15 residues. The V and J ends lost 6 bases and 4 bases respectively, with 13 bases between them. CDR3 region: CASRNRAYGANVLTF. CDR3 in DNA: TGTGCCAGCAGAAACAGGGCGTACGGGGCCAACGTCCTGACTTTC.

The chain is built from TRBV4-3 and TRBJ2-7, with TRBD2 identical over 10 bases. CDR3 size: 14 residues. The germline V gene has CDR1 LGHNA and CDR2 YSLEER. V was clipped by 3 bases and J by 7 bases; unmatched bases: 6. The CDR3 bases are TGCGCCAGCAGCCAGGACGGGACTAGCGAGGAGCAGTACTTC. Translating gives CASSQDGTSEEQYF.

The CDR3 coding sequence is TGTGCCAGCACGGGACAGGGGGGAAACTATGGCTACACCTTC. It codes for CASTGQGGNYGYTF. The chain uses TRBV6-5 and TRBJ1-2; 11 positions match TRBD1. The CDR3 contains 14 residues. With 7 bases clipped from V and 2 bases from J, the junction kept 3 bases outside the gene matches. Germline V gene data show CDR1 as MNHEY and CDR2 as SVGAGI.

A few counts support this clonotype. The chain combines TRBV13 with TRBJ2-7; D not resolved. The CDR3 sequence is 13 residues long. The V end was cut by 2 bases, the J end by 2 bases, with 7 bases between. CDR1 and CDR2 from the germline V gene are PRHDT and FYEKMQ (reference sequence). This CDR3 is CASSLSSTYEQYF. The CDR3 DNA sequence: TGTGCCAGCAGCTTAAGTAGCACCTACGAGCAGTACTTC. Using reference TRBV13 and TRBJ2-7 for the parts outside the CDR3, the full variable domain is AAGVIQSPRHLIKEKRETATLKCYPIPRHDTVYWYQQGPGQDPQFLISFYEKMQSDKGSIPDRFSAQQFSDYHSELNMSSLELGDSALYFCASSLSSTYEQYFGPGTRLTVT.

This clonotype appeared many times. This rearrangement joins TRBV12-2 to TRBJ2-5; the table's D call of TRBD1 was not tested on the DNA. TRBV12-2 is a pseudogene. This CDR3 is 13 amino acids long. The CDR3 nucleotides read TGTGCAAGTCGCTTCGACAGGGAAGAGACCCAGTACTTC. Its protein is CASRFDREETQYF.

There are many counts of this clonotype. The V and J genes are TRBV7-8 and TRBJ2-2, with 8 nucleotides matching TRBD2. The germline gives CDR1 SGHVS, CDR2 FQNEAQ. This CDR3 is 17 amino acids long. V lost 6 bases and J lost 2; bases outside the gene matches: 11. This CDR3 is CASSSSGTRDNTGELFF. CDR3 nucleotides: TGTGCCAGCAGTAGTTCTGGGACTAGAGATAACACCGGGGAGCTGTTTTTT.

This chain joins TRBV4-3 and TRBJ1-3, with TRBD1 matching over 8 bases. CDR1 is LGHNA and CDR2 is YSLEER in the germline V gene. CDR3 size: 18 residues. The V segment lost 3 bases and the J segment 3 bases; nucleotides outside the gene matches: 13. CDR3 residues: CASSHPPYWTGSGNTIYF. The CDR3 DNA reads TGCGCCAGCAGCCATCCTCCGTATTGGACAGGGAGTGGAAACACCATATATTTT.

This clonotype was counted many times. The chain joins TRBV29-1 to TRBJ2-7; 8 bases match TRBD1. The CDR3 is 13 amino acids. Looked up from germline, CDR1 is SQVTM and CDR2 is ANQGSEA. V trimming: 7 bases; J trimming: 4 bases; junction bases outside the gene matches: 9. The CDR3 DNA sequence: TGCAGCGCCGGACAGGGAAGGGTGTACGAGCAGTACTTC. It specifies CSAGQGRVYEQYF.

This clonotype was seen only a few times. This chain joins TRBV5-4 and TRBJ1-1; D is uncertain. This CDR3 is 16 amino acids long. Germline values: CDR1 SGHNT, CDR2 YYREEE (reference sequence). Trimming took 0 bases from V and 0 from J, leaving 12 bases between them. DNA for the CDR3: TGTGCCAGCAGCTTGGAAATTGGACTGCTGAACACTGAAGCTTTCTTT. Residues: CASSLEIGLLNTEAFF.

Points on this clonotype: This clone may be a read error of a much larger clone one base away. The chain links TRBV13 to TRBJ1-5; D possibly corresponds to TRBD1 (5 bases). The CDR3 is 15 amino acids. Germline V gene lookup returns CDR1 PRHDT and CDR2 FYEKMQ (reference sequence). The CDR3: CASSFSGRRWEPQDF. The CDR3 DNA reads as TGTGCCAGCAGCTTTTCGGGACGCCGCTGGGAGCCCCAGGATTTT.

Only a few counts were recorded for this clonotype. The rearrangement joins TRBV7-9 to TRBJ1-1; D is perhaps TRBD1 (5 bases). V lost 1 base and J lost 3, with 15 bases in between. This CDR3 spans 16 amino acids. Germline V gene data show CDR1 as SEHNR and CDR2 as FQNEAQ (reference sequence). The CDR3 loop is CASSLGFGQSDTEAFF. In DNA, the CDR3 is TGTGCCAGCAGCTTAGGTTTCGGACAATCGGACACTGAAGCTTTCTTT. Looking up the rest from reference TRBV7-9 and TRBJ1-1 gives the full variable domain: DTGVSQNPRHKITKRGQNVTFRCDPISEHNRLYWYRQTLGQGPEFLTYFQNEAQLEKSRLLSDRFSAERPKGSFSTLEIQRTEQGDSAMYLCASSLGFGQSDTEAFFGQGTRLTVV.